Listed below are T cell receptor beta chains from one sample, sequenced in a study of blood T cell repertoires in COVID-19. Profiling relied on immunoSEQ multiplex PCR, and the TCRdb table lists in-frame clones only, not all of them. This sample has some 110,000 clones, with about 80% found just once. The sample was peripheral blood. The receptor set was obtained from a man in his 70s with acute or convalescent COVID-19. Each CDR3 is given with its conserved first and last residue. A D gene is named only where the DNA matches it firmly. Clone sizes are given selectively: once, few, many, or a class where the clone is expanded.

cdr3_nt cdr3_aa clone_size v_call d_call j_call
TGTGCCAGCAGCCTTAGCGGGGGGGGCTCAGAGACCCAGTACTTC CASSLSGGGSETQYF NA TRBV9 TRBD2 TRBJ2-5
TGCGCCAGCAGCCAAGTGGGACTAGCAAGTCGGGAGACCCAGTACTTC CASSQVGLASRETQYF NA TRBV4-1 TRBD2 TRBJ2-5
TGTGCCAGCAGTAAAGTCGGCACTATGAACACCGGGGAGCTGTTTTTT CASSKVGTMNTGELFF NA TRBV27 NA TRBJ2-2
TGTGCCAGCAGGGAGAGCTCTGGGGCCAACGTCCTGACTTTC CASRESSGANVLTF NA TRBV6-5 NA TRBJ2-6
TGTGCCAGCAGTTTCCCGAGGCGGGCGGGAGAAGAGACCCAGTACTTC CASSFPRRAGEETQYF few TRBV28 TRBD2 TRBJ2-5
TGTGCTAGCGGCATAGCGGGAGGGCCCCTCAATGAGCAGTTCTTC CASGIAGGPLNEQFF NA TRBV3-1/TRBV3-2 TRBD2 TRBJ2-1
TGTGCCAGCAGCGTCGGACAGGGGAATGAGCAGTACTTC CASSVGQGNEQYF NA TRBV9 TRBD1 TRBJ2-7
TGTGCCAGTAGTAGATCCCGGGACAGAACAGATACGCAGTATTTT CASSRSRDRTDTQYF NA TRBV19 TRBD1 TRBJ2-3
TGTGCCAGCAGCTTTCAGGGATCGGGAAACACCATATATTTT CASSFQGSGNTIYF NA TRBV7-9 NA TRBJ1-3
TGTGCCAGCAGTCGCCGGGACAATAATTCACCCCTCCACTTT CASSRRDNNSPLHF NA TRBV6-5 NA TRBJ1-6
TGTGCCAGCAGTGAAGGACAGGGCTATGGCTACACCTTC CASSEGQGYGYTF few TRBV6-1 TRBD1 TRBJ1-2
TGTGCCAGCAGTTTAGGGGGCGGCTATGGCTACACCTTC CASSLGGGYGYTF NA TRBV6-5 TRBD1 TRBJ1-2
TGTGCCAGCAGCCCCCCCAGGACAGGAGCCACCGGGGAGCTGTTTTTT CASSPPRTGATGELFF NA TRBV5-4 TRBD1 TRBJ2-2
TGTGCCAGCAGCTCCAGCGGCGGGGGAAATGGTGAGCAGTTCTTC CASSSSGGGNGEQFF few TRBV7-3 TRBD2 TRBJ2-1
TGTGCCAGCAGCCCACGGGGACTCTCCGACTCCTACAATGAGCAGTTCTTC CASSPRGLSDSYNEQFF NA TRBV7-3 NA TRBJ2-1
TGTGCCAGCAGCTTAGGGCAGGGGAACGCGAATGGCTACACCTTC CASSLGQGNANGYTF NA TRBV7-9 NA TRBJ1-2
TGTGCCAGCATCGGACAGTTCGCGAACACCGGGGAGCTGTTTTTT CASIGQFANTGELFF NA TRBV7-9 NA TRBJ2-2
TGTGCCAGCAGCTTGGGTGGGACAGGGATGACGGATACGCAGTATTTT CASSLGGTGMTDTQYF NA TRBV5-6 TRBD1 TRBJ2-3
TGTGCCAGCAGTTTTGGGGGGGCTCGGGAGACCCAGTACTTC CASSFGGARETQYF NA TRBV28 NA TRBJ2-5
TGTGCCAGCAGCTTAGGCCAGGTCTACGAGCAGTACTTC CASSLGQVYEQYF NA TRBV7-9 NA TRBJ2-7
TGTGCCAGTAGTATAACGGGAGAGGAAAAACTGTTTTTT CASSITGEEKLFF NA TRBV19 NA TRBJ1-4
TGTGCCAGTAGTGTTCAGAGGGTCGGCGAGCAGTACTTC CASSVQRVGEQYF NA TRBV19 NA TRBJ2-7
TGTGCCAGCAGCCAAGGATTCAGGGGTTCCGAAGCTTTCTTT CASSQGFRGSEAFF NA TRBV3-1/TRBV3-2 NA TRBJ1-1
TGTGCCAGCAGCTCTGGACAGGGCACAGATACGCAGTATTTT CASSSGQGTDTQYF NA TRBV7-3 TRBD1 TRBJ2-3
TGTGCCAGCAGCTTATCAGCAGGCTTCACTGAAGCTTTCTTT CASSLSAGFTEAFF few TRBV11-1 NA TRBJ1-1
TGTGCCAGCAGCGGGGACTCAGGGAGGGTAGGAGAGACCCAGTACTTC CASSGDSGRVGETQYF NA TRBV9 TRBD2 TRBJ2-5
TGTGCCTGGAGGGGGACTAGCGGGAGGAAAAATGAGCAGTTCTTC CAWRGTSGRKNEQFF once TRBV30 TRBD2 TRBJ2-1
TGTGCCACCAGCAGGACCCTGACTCAAAATCAGCCCCAGCATTTT CATSRTLTQNQPQHF few TRBV15 NA TRBJ1-5
TGTGCCAGCAGCTTAGCAGGCCCTTGGAATGAGCAGTTCTTC CASSLAGPWNEQFF NA TRBV11-3 NA TRBJ2-1
TGTGCCAGCAGCCCCGCTGGGGGGGTTCTAAATGGCTACACCTTC CASSPAGGVLNGYTF NA TRBV7-2 NA TRBJ1-2
TGTGCCAGCAGCTTAACAGGCTCACCCCTCCACTTT CASSLTGSPLHF NA TRBV7-2 NA TRBJ1-6
TGTGCCAGCGGACAAGATGCCTACGAGCAGTACTTC CASGQDAYEQYF NA TRBV5-4 NA TRBJ2-7
TGTGCCAGCAGCTCCGCGCCGGGACAGGGGGTAACCCAGTACTTC CASSSAPGQGVTQYF NA TRBV7-2 TRBD1 TRBJ2-5
TGTGCCAGCGCTAAAACTGACTTGGTCTATAGGAATCAGCCCCAGCATTTT CASAKTDLVYRNQPQHF NA TRBV9 NA TRBJ1-5
TGTGCCAGCAGCGTTAGACAGGGGGACCCTGGAAACACCATATATTTT CASSVRQGDPGNTIYF few TRBV9 TRBD1 TRBJ1-3
TGTGCCAGCAGCCTCCAGGGGTGGGTAGATACGCAGTATTTT CASSLQGWVDTQYF NA TRBV6-5 NA TRBJ2-3
TGCGCCAGCAGCCGAGTCGGACAGGGAATATCACCCCTCCACTTT CASSRVGQGISPLHF NA TRBV5-1 TRBD1 TRBJ1-6
TGCGCCAGCAGCCAATCGACTAGCGGCACAGATACGCAGTATTTT CASSQSTSGTDTQYF NA TRBV4-3 TRBD2 TRBJ2-3